The text below deals with one T cell receptor (beta chain). Its antigen is still unknown. One base away there is no much larger clone; base qualities are not given. The CDR3 runs 15 residues from the cysteine to the phenylalanine. Solely the CDR3 DNA is kept, with 45 bases framed from the first base. V is shortened by 0 bases, J by 5 bases, and the region joining them spans 13 bases. CDR1 and CDR2 (LNHNV, YYDKDF) derive from the germline V gene (reference sequence). Healthy HIV-negative adults with no recently reported acute infections or vaccinations were included as donors. Every donor was a Caucasian adult residing in Nashville, Tennessee, USA. For unsorted samples, 85 million to 100 million PBMCs were counted, and genomic DNA was extracted using the QIAamp DNA Blood Mini kit. Blood was collected by leukapheresis, and PBMCs were isolated by Ficoll-Histopaque density gradient centrifugation and then cryopreserved in liquid nitrogen vapor phase.

TCR CDR3 regions were amplified from genomic DNA by multiplex PCR using the deep immunoSEQ assay. Genomic DNA extracted from each cell subset was distributed evenly over all wells of several immunoSEQ 96-well plates, and each plate served as one replicate. For unsorted PBMC, each replicate PCR was loaded with roughly 330 ng genomic DNA, equivalent to tens of thousands of T cell genomes. Ten immunoSEQ deep assay plates were used to sequence the unsorted PBMC genomic DNA. Purified libraries were measured with a Qubit 3.0 fluorometer, size-checked on a Bioanalyzer 2100, and measured again with the KAPA Library Quantification kit. Every immunoSEQ 96-well plate was sequenced on a separate single-read 150-cycle Illumina NextSeq 550 flow cell. As for the authors' bioinformatics: Because the immunoSEQ output held only junctional sequences and lacked quality scores, the filtering could not match the filtering applied to full-length reads. Sequences were annotated with PyIR, a Python wrapper for IgBLAST v1.9, using IMGT germline references to assign V/J genes and CDR3. Any read was removed if the V/J assignment was weak (E-value above 1e-6), the CDR3 was missing, or the read contained stop codons, out-of-frame junctions, or ambiguous translated residues. V3J clonotypes were defined by identical inferred V gene, J gene, and CDR3 amino acid sequence. The percentage overlap between two repertoires was calculated by dividing the number of shared unique clonotypes by the size of the smaller repertoire. Three approaches were used to assess repertoire richness: RTK rarefaction, the Chao1 estimator, and Recon v2.1 estimates of unobserved clonotypes. The table comes from immuneACCESS by way of TCRdb, which keeps in-frame sequences with V and J called. Part of the clones is missing from these tables; in studies checked, under half for an unresolved V gene and the rest for unknown reasons. V and J calls and clone size are those listed in that table; D and trimming were worked out from the DNA. For this sample the table gives 400,000 to 550,000 clones, of which 65% to 80% were detected only once. In total, the top ten clones hold 10% to 15% of the sample.

The data stem from a study of shared clonotypes between healthy human individuals (dated by TCRdb to 2020 to 2022). General notes on the study: A few men and two women, aged 18 to 49 years, made up the cohort. Different laboratories and diverse techniques were used to prepare libraries and sequence TCR repertoires, to increase sequencing depth and limit assay-specific biases. Blood TCR repertoires of several healthy adults were deeply sequenced to estimate repertoire size and the extent of clonotype sharing between individuals. Between about 0.94 and 8.9 billion PBMCs per donor were obtained by leukapheresis. General conclusions and limits of the study: Pairwise subsampling led to the expectation that sequencing depth would affect the degree of clonotype sharing among donors. Sampling was limited to blood, and TCR repertoires in tissue likely differ from TCR repertoires in blood. Because the study included only a small number of donors, the genetic and exposure-history diversity represented was limited.

Here the chain combines TRBV15 and TRBJ1-1; the D segment could be TRBD1, given 5 matching bases. The sequenced material came from PBMCs. This clonotype originated in a woman aged 40 to 49 in good health. Some clones in this sample may be carry-over from other donors' samples. Here is the DNA: TGTGCCACCAGCAGAGATGAGGGGCCGGGGACTGAAGCTTTCTTT. It is translated as CATSRDEGPGTEAFF. Reference TRBV15 and TRBJ1-1 genes cover what lies past the CDR3, so the full variable domain is DAMVIQNPRYQVTQFGKPVTLSCSQTLNHNVMYWYQQKSSQAPKLLFHYYDKDFNNEADTPDNFQSRRPNTSFCFLDIRSPGLGDTAMYLCATSRDEGPGTEAFFGQGTRLTVV.